This paragraph covers one TCR beta chain sequence. What it recognizes is unknown. This record belongs to a study of vaccination effects on CD4 cells after COVID-19. Study conclusions and caveats: Mainly new clones induced by vaccination were found among post-vaccine spike-reactive clones in convalescents. The study got few convalescent patients and did not collect any early post-infection timepoints.

Cells that had been cultured for about 10 days were the source of isolated CD4+ T cells. Here immunoSEQ multiplex PCR was the method, and the copy in TCRdb shows in-frame clones only, minus some. The sample shows 50,000 to 75,000 clones, 72% of them seen only once. The CDR3 has 14 residues. In germline, CDR1 is SGDLS, CDR2 YYNGEE. Trimming removed 2 bases at V and 1 base at J, with 7 bases between. The sample in question was CD4+ T cells from PBMCs cultured without peptide, obtained before COVID-19 vaccination. The TCR comes from a human donor who had a prior SARS-CoV-2 infection. The rearrangement uses TRBV9 and TRBJ2-4, with D uncertain. The CDR3 is CASSVPPAKNIQYF. DNA of the CDR3: TGTGCCAGCAGCGTGCCCCCGGCCAAAAACATTCAGTACTTC.